This T cell receptor (beta chain) was obtained from a study of control samples from healthy donors and cancer patients. Assay: immunoSEQ multiplex PCR; the TCRdb copy retains only in-frame clones and omits some. The table records about 130,000 clones, approximately 94% of them present only once. Sequenced: PBMCs. The receptor was isolated from a man aged 45-60 years with head and neck cancer.

As DNA, the CDR3 is TGTGCCAGCTCACAAATTGGGGACATGAACACTGAAGCTTTCTTT. Translating it yields CASSQIGDMNTEAFF. J is TRBJ1-1 and V is TRBV18, with D possibly matching TRBD1 (6 bases). Germline values: CDR1 KGHSH, CDR2 LQKENI. Trimming took 4 bases from V and 0 from J, leaving 12 bases between them. The CDR3 has 15 residues.